The clone carrying this TCR beta chain was counted many times. Its antigen is unidentified. These data belong to a study of T cells in Graves' hyperthyroidism and ophthalmopathy. Notes on the study in general: Ophthalmopathy was distinguished from stable hyperthyroidism by 13 V-J signatures. Blood also carried most thyroid clonotypes expanded above 0.001.

Amplification targeted TCR beta CDR3 regions from RNA transcripts. The HTBI primer set drove a first-round RT-PCR of the TCR CDR3. In TCRdb, the multiplex PCR reads were re-called with MiXCR into one record per CDR3 protein. The data contain about 360,000 distinct CDR3 sequences, 15% to 18% of them singletons. PBMCs were obtained from about 10 ml fresh peripheral blood. V lost 0 bases and J lost 3, with 11 bases in between. Germline-derived CDR1 and CDR2 are SGHAT and FQNNGV. The CDR3 totals 15 residues. Sequences were obtained from blood. The V gene is TRBV11-2, the J gene TRBJ1-1; maybe TRBD1 (5 bases). The sequence derives from a woman aged 18 to 35 with Graves' hyperthyroidism that later progressed to Graves' ophthalmopathy. CDR3 coding DNA: TGTGCCAGCAGCTTAGAGGGGGTAGTGCACACTGAAGCTTTCTTT. Protein product: CASSLEGVVHTEAFF. The full variable domain, rest sourced from reference TRBV11-2 and TRBJ1-1, is EAGVAQSPRYKIIEKRQSVAFWCNPISGHATLYWYQQILGQGPKLLIQFQNNGVVDDSQLPKDRFSAERLKGVDSTLKIQPAKLEDSAVYLCASSLEGVVHTEAFFGQGTRLTVV.